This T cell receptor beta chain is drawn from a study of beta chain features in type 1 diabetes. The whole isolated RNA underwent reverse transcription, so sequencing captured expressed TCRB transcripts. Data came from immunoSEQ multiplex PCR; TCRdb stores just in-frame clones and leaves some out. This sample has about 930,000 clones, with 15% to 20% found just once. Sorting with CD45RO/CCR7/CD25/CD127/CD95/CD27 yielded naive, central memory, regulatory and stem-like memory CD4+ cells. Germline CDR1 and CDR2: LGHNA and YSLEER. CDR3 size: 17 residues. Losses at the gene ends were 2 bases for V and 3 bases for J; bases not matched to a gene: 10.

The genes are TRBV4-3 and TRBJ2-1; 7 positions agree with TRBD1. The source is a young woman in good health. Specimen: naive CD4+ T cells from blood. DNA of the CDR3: TGCGCCAGCAGCCAAAGGGTCCAGGGACAGCTCTACAATGAGCAGTTCTTC. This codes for CASSQRVQGQLYNEQFF.